A few counts support the clone carrying this T cell receptor beta chain. What it binds is unknown. This CDR3 has 15 amino acids. CDR1 and CDR2 (germline): DFQATT, SNEGSKA (reference sequence). Trimming shortened V by 3 bases and J by 0 bases, and 12 bases separated the two germline ends. This sample was taken from a study of T cell responses to AZD1222 COVID-19 vaccine. The study, taken as a whole, reports: Only six people who got AZD1222 tested seropositive at baseline. Regions 160-218 and 743-854 held dominance among vaccine-associated CD4 TCRs, which spanned spike.

The method was immunoSEQ multiplex PCR; TCRdb's version includes in-frame clones alone and lacks a portion of them. The table has around 130,000 clones, about 86% seen once. This TCR was sampled from an adult in good health. Sequencing used peripheral blood, obtained on day 0 of AZD1222 vaccination. V and J are TRBV20-1 and TRBJ1-3; no definite D call. The CDR3 DNA is TGCAGTGCTAGTACGCAGGCCCTCTCTGGAAACACCATATATTTT. Translating it yields CSASTQALSGNTIYF.